Listed here is a single T cell receptor beta chain. The source of the sample is a study of blood T cell repertoires in COVID-19. With 6 bases removed from V and 5 bases from J, the gap between germline ends came to 14 bases. Germline V gene data show CDR1 as MDHEN and CDR2 as SYDVKM. This CDR3 spans 15 amino acids. Method: immunoSEQ multiplex PCR; TCRdb's copy keeps in-frame clones and lacks some. The sample comprises some 50,000 clones, 87% of which are singletons, and 2.1% rests with the top ten. Source material: peripheral blood. The rearrangement joins TRBV28 to TRBJ2-6; perhaps TRBD2 as D (5 bases). The clonotype was recovered from a woman of 80 years or more with COVID-19, enrolled during active disease. The CDR3 protein is CASSSGRRWANVLTF. CDR3 DNA: TGTGCCAGCAGCAGCGGACGGAGGTGGGCCAACGTCCTGACTTTC.